The clone carrying this TCR beta chain was detected only once. The antigen is unknown. The data are from a study of siplizumab effects on memory and regulatory T cells. Findings and limits, study-wide: Most proliferating CD4+ or CD8+ clones, roughly 75-97%, had no naive or memory assignment.

Profiling relied on immunoSEQ multiplex PCR, and the TCRdb table lists in-frame clones only, not all of them. The table records roughly 100,000 clones, about 92% of them present only once. There are 15 residues in the CDR3. The germline V gene has CDR1 LGHNA and CDR2 YNFKEQ. V was clipped by 1 base and J by 6 bases, with 16 bases between them. The TCR originated in a human donor in good health. The chain joins TRBV4-2 to TRBJ2-7; D ambiguous. The sample comprised CD4+ T cells sorted from blood. The CDR3 DNA follows: TGTGCCAGCAGCCAAGCCCCCGGTGGCTCGGGCGAGCAGTACTTC. It codes for CASSQAPGGSGEQYF.